This is a list of T cell receptor beta chains from one sample in a study of PD-L1 blockade in urothelial cancer. The repertoire was sequenced with immunoSEQ multiplex PCR; TCRdb's copy has only in-frame clones and lacks some. Among around 66,000 clones listed, approximately 78% were seen once. The sample consisted of PBMCs, taken around atezolizumab (anti-PD-L1) treatment. These receptors were collected from a man between 65 and 80 years old with urothelial cancer. The CDR3 runs from the conserved cysteine through the conserved F or W. The D gene is left open where the match is weak. For some rows the clone size is stated as once, few or many, or as a class when expanded; others skip it.

D	V	J	size	DNA	CDR3
-	TRBV27	TRBJ2-1	-	TGTGCCAGCAGTTTGGGCGATGAGCAGTTCTTC	CASSLGDEQFF
-	TRBV6-6	TRBJ2-7	-	TGTGCCAGCAGTTACTCGCTTGGAGTCCTAGGGTACTTC	CASSYSLGVLGYF
-	TRBV6-1	TRBJ1-2	-	TGTGCCAGCAGTGACCAACATGGGAGCCAGCACTATGGCTACACCTTC	CASSDQHGSQHYGYTF
-	TRBV29-1	TRBJ1-1	-	TGCAGCGGCTATCAGGGGAGAGCTTTCTTT	CSGYQGRAFF
TRBD2	TRBV9	TRBJ2-1	-	TGTGCCAGCAGCGTGGCCGGGACTAGCGGTGTTGGGGGGCAGTTCTTC	CASSVAGTSGVGGQFF
-	TRBV7-7	TRBJ2-5	-	TGTGCTAGCAGCTTAGGCCAGGGGAACCAAGAGACCCAGTACTTC	CASSLGQGNQETQYF
-	TRBV5-1	TRBJ1-1	-	TGCGCCAGCAGCTTTGGTGCAGGGTGGGACACTGAAGCTTTCTTT	CASSFGAGWDTEAFF
TRBD1	TRBV4-2	TRBJ2-1	-	TGTGCCAGCAGCCCCGGCAGGGGGTACAATGAGCAGTTCTTC	CASSPGRGYNEQFF
TRBD1	TRBV4-2	TRBJ2-7	-	TGTGCCAGCAGCCAACCCGACAGGGGCTACGAGCAGTACTTC	CASSQPDRGYEQYF
-	TRBV7-3	TRBJ2-2	-	TGTGCCAGCAGCTTCCCCGGGACAGGGGAGCTGTTTTTT	CASSFPGTGELFF
TRBD2	TRBV27	TRBJ2-5	-	TGTGCCAGCAGCCCCTCGGGCAGGCGGGAGGAGACCCAGTACTTC	CASSPSGRREETQYF
TRBD1	TRBV28	TRBJ1-1	-	TGTGCCAGCAGTTCCTTGACAGGGCGGAACACTGAAGCTTTCTTT	CASSSLTGRNTEAFF
TRBD2	TRBV4-2	TRBJ2-1	-	TGTGCCAGCCGCCAAGAACTAGCGGTCTACAATGAGCAGTTCTTC	CASRQELAVYNEQFF
TRBD1	TRBV5-1	TRBJ1-4	-	TGCGCCAGCAGCTTAGACAGGGGTGAAAAACTGTTTTTT	CASSLDRGEKLFF
TRBD1	TRBV2	TRBJ2-5	-	TGTGCCAGCAGTTCGGACAGGGAGACCCAGTACTTC	CASSSDRETQYF
-	TRBV2	TRBJ2-7	-	TGTGCCAGCCTGGATAGCGGCTACGAGCAGTACTTC	CASLDSGYEQYF
TRBD2	TRBV18	TRBJ2-2	-	TGTGCCAGCTCTCGGGAGGACACCGGGGAGCTGTTTTTT	CASSREDTGELFF
-	TRBV7-2	TRBJ1-5	few	TGTGCCAGCAGCCGACAGGCCAATCAGCCCCAGCATTTT	CASSRQANQPQHF
TRBD2	TRBV4-1	TRBJ2-5	many	TGCGCCAGCAGCCAGACGGGACTAGCGGGAGAGACCCAGTACTTC	CASSQTGLAGETQYF
TRBD2	TRBV5-1	TRBJ2-1	once	TGCGCCAGCAGCTTGAGCGGGGGGTTCTCCTACAATGAGCAGTTCTTC	CASSLSGGFSYNEQFF
-	TRBV29-1	TRBJ2-3	-	TGCAGCGTTTCTTCCGGGGACACAGATACGCAGTATTTT	CSVSSGDTDTQYF
TRBD1	TRBV10-3	TRBJ2-2	few	TGTGCCATCAGTGAGGTTGGACAGGGGACCGGGGAGCTGTTTTTT	CAISEVGQGTGELFF
-	TRBV11-3	TRBJ2-7	once	TGTGCCAGCCGGGACTCAACCTCCTACGAGCAGTACTTC	CASRDSTSYEQYF
-	TRBV11-3	TRBJ2-2	-	TGTGCCAGCAGCTTAAGTAGCACCGGGGAGCTGTTTTTT	CASSLSSTGELFF
-	TRBV5-4	TRBJ1-3	-	TGTGCCAGCAGTCTTGACGAAGCGGATTCTGGAAACACCATATATTTT	CASSLDEADSGNTIYF
TRBD2	TRBV2	TRBJ2-7	-	TGTGCCAGCACGGCTAGCGGGAGCTACGAGCAGTACTTC	CASTASGSYEQYF
-	TRBV19	TRBJ2-3	-	TGTGCCAGTAGTAGCGGGAGCACAGATACGCAGTATTTT	CASSSGSTDTQYF
-	TRBV5-5	TRBJ1-5	-	TGTGCCAGCAGCTTGGAGGGACTGGGTAATCAGCCCCAGCATTTT	CASSLEGLGNQPQHF
-	TRBV10-2	TRBJ1-5	-	TGCGCCAGCAGGGACAACAGTCAGCCCCAGCATTTT	CASRDNSQPQHF
-	TRBV2	TRBJ2-4	many	TGTGCCAGCAGGCGGACAGACAAAAACATTCAGTACTTC	CASRRTDKNIQYF
TRBD1	TRBV28	TRBJ2-7	-	TGTGCCAGCAGTACAGGCCTGACAGGGTACGAGCAGTACTTC	CASSTGLTGYEQYF
TRBD2	TRBV27	TRBJ2-7	-	TGTGCCAGCAGTTTATTGGGTTACGGACTAGCGGGAGAGGGGGAGCAGTACTTC	CASSLLGYGLAGEGEQYF
-	TRBV5-1	TRBJ1-5	-	TGCGCCAGCAGCTTGGGATTGGCAGGGAACCAGCCCCAGCATTTT	CASSLGLAGNQPQHF
-	TRBV19	TRBJ2-5	-	TGTGCCAGTAGTAGCGGCAGGGGAGAGACCCAGTACTTC	CASSSGRGETQYF
-	TRBV7-8	TRBJ1-1	-	TGTGCCAGCAGCGGGAACAGGGTTCTGGGCACTGAAGCTTTCTTT	CASSGNRVLGTEAFF
-	TRBV9	TRBJ1-2	-	TGTGCCAGCAGCGGCTTTACAGGTGCGAGTGATGGCTACACCTTC	CASSGFTGASDGYTF
-	TRBV5-1	TRBJ2-5	few	TGCGCCAGCAGCTCGGGAGATCGAGAGACCCAGTACTTC	CASSSGDRETQYF
-	TRBV5-1	TRBJ2-7	few	TGCGCCAGCAGCCCCGGACAGGCGGGGGGCGAGCAGTACTTC	CASSPGQAGGEQYF
TRBD2	TRBV2	TRBJ2-7	-	TGTGCCAGCAGTGAGGATTTCGGGGCGCGTCTAGCGGGACTCTCCTACGAGCAGTACTTC	CASSEDFGARLAGLSYEQYF
TRBD2	TRBV30	TRBJ2-1	once	TGTGCCTGGACTGGAGGAAATAGCGGGAGGGATATAAGCTCCTACAATGAGCAGTTCTTC	CAWTGGNSGRDISSYNEQFF
TRBD1	TRBV11-3	TRBJ2-2	-	TGTGCCAGCAGCTTGGGACAGACGAACACCGGGGAGCTGTTTTTT	CASSLGQTNTGELFF
-	TRBV7-6	TRBJ1-2	-	TGTGCCAGCAGTCTACTACAGGGAGTCAACTATGGCTACACCTTC	CASSLLQGVNYGYTF
TRBD1	TRBV9	TRBJ1-2	-	TGTGCCAGCACACCCGGACAGGCTAACTATGGCTACACCTTC	CASTPGQANYGYTF
-	TRBV6-6	TRBJ2-2	few	TGTGCCGGCTGGTCGGGCACCGGGGAGCTGTTTTTT	CAGWSGTGELFF
-	TRBV4-2	TRBJ2-7	-	TGTGCCAGCAGCCAAGATGCGAACGAGCAGTACTTC	CASSQDANEQYF
-	TRBV19	TRBJ2-1	-	TGTGCCAGTAGCCTAAGGAGTGTGCATGAGCAGTTCTTC	CASSLRSVHEQFF